This TCR beta chain was recovered during a study of T cell responses to AZD1222 COVID-19 vaccine. Study-level points and caveats: Distributed over spike, vaccine-associated CD4 TCRs predominated at 160-218 and 743-854. Reportedly, close to half of spike-specific TCRs are directed against unmutated variant regions. Clonal diversity was possibly underestimated; the donors were predominantly white British and more often female.

The repertoire was sequenced with immunoSEQ multiplex PCR; TCRdb's copy has only in-frame clones and lacks some. Among more than 90,000 clones listed, just over 85% were seen once. Second-dose intervals of approximately 4 or approximately 12 weeks were pooled. CDR3 length: 19 amino acids. Only a few counts were recorded for this clone. Its cognate antigen is unknown. This TCR came from an adult who received the AZD1222 COVID-19 vaccine. Sequenced material: peripheral blood, taken 28 days after the second AZD1222 dose. The chain combines TRBV21-1 with TRBJ1-5; the listed D gene, TRBD1, was not tested against the DNA. TRBV21-1 is annotated as a pseudogene. CDR3 bases: TGTGCCAGCAGCAAAAAAAAACCCCCGGGACAGGGAAGTAGACAGCCCCAGCATTTT. This translates into CASSKKKPPGQGSRQPQHF.